The 11 T cell receptor beta chains presented below share a single source sample, sequenced in a study of beta chain features in type 1 diabetes. Every isolated RNA sample was fully reverse transcribed, so sequencing captured expressed TCRB transcripts. The method was immunoSEQ multiplex PCR; TCRdb's version includes in-frame clones alone and lacks a portion of them. The sample holds some 200,000 clones, about 11% seen once. The sample was central memory CD4+ T cells from blood. Source of these receptors: a man younger than 35 in good health.

This clone showed up just a few times. The CDR3 spells CASGSEPLKLAKNIQYF. In nucleotides, the CDR3 is TGTGCTAGTGGTTCAGAACCTTTGAAACTAGCCAAAAACATTCAGTACTTC. This chain links TRBV12-5 with TRBJ2-4; D unresolved. Trimming removed 4 bases from V and 0 bases from J, with 16 bases in between. There are 17 residues in the CDR3. The germline gives CDR1 LGHNT, CDR2 FRNRAP. Supplemented by reference TRBV12-5 and TRBJ2-4, the full variable domain reads DARVTQTPRHKVTEMGQEVTMRCQPILGHNTVFWYRQTMMQGLELLAYFRNRAPLDDSGMPKDRFSAEMPDATLATLKIQPSEPRDSAVYFCASGSEPLKLAKNIQYFGAGTRLSVL.

This clone was seen a few times. The chain combines TRBV5-1 with TRBJ1-2; D ambiguous. Germline loops: CDR1 SGHRS, CDR2 YFSETQ. V was shortened by 4 bases and J by 9 bases, with 16 bases between the two germline ends. The CDR3 is 13 residues long. CDR3 sequence: CASSPDPTGSYTF. CDR3 coding DNA: TGCGCCAGCAGCCCTGACCCCACGGGTAGCTACACCTTC.

The rearrangement joins TRBV7-2 to TRBJ1-2, with D tentatively TRBD1 (5 bases). CDR3 length equals 14 residues. V was pared by 5 bases and J by 4 bases, with 14 bases between. Germline-derived CDR1 and CDR2 are SGHTA and FQGNSA. The DNA of the CDR3 is TGTGCCAGCAGCCCACGCGGGGCGTCCTATGGCTACACCTTC. This sequence encodes CASSPRGASYGYTF.

This clone was detected a few times. J is TRBJ2-2 and V is TRBV18; perhaps TRBD1 as D (5 bases). The ends were cut back, 5 bases at V and 4 bases at J, with 14 bases in the middle. The CDR3 is 15 amino acids. Germline CDR1 and CDR2: KGHSH and LQKENI. Written as DNA, the CDR3 is TGTGCCAGCTCATCGTATCAGGGAACCACCGGGGAGCTGTTTTTT. As protein: CASSSYQGTTGELFF.

The gene calls are TRBV4-1 and TRBJ2-7; TRBD2 aligns across 9 bases. The CDR3 contains 18 residues. The germline gives CDR1 MGHRA, CDR2 YSYEKL. The J segment lost 3 bases and the V segment lost 1 base, leaving 13 bases of the junction unmatched. This CDR3 is CASSQVSRASGNLYEQYF. Written as DNA, the CDR3 is TGCGCCAGCAGCCAAGTTTCGAGGGCTAGCGGGAATCTCTACGAGCAGTACTTC.

Ten or more counts support this clone. In the same sample, other DNA sequences code for this CDR3. V usage is TRBV10-3 and J usage is TRBJ1-4, with D tentatively TRBD1 (6 bases). This CDR3 comprises 15 residues. V shed 0 bases and J shed 7 bases, with 12 bases lying between them. From germline, CDR1 is ENHRY and CDR2 SYGVKD. The CDR3 DNA is TGTGCCATCAGTGAGTCGACAGGAGGAGGTGAAAAACTGTTTTTT. The encoded protein is CAISESTGGGEKLFF.

This chain links TRBV4-1 with TRBJ1-3; no clear D gene. The germline CDR1 and CDR2 sequences are MGHRA and YSYEKL. Trimming stripped 10 bases from V and 2 bases from J, with 21 bases between. This CDR3 region has 16 residues. The CDR3 coding sequence is TGCGCCATCCGGGCCCTCATTACCAAGGCTGGAAACACCATATATTTT. Translating gives CAIRALITKAGNTIYF.

The CDR3 DNA sequence: TGTGCCAGCAGCGCGGGAACTAGGTTGGAGACCCAGTACTTC. This gives the protein CASSAGTRLETQYF. The chain uses TRBV5-4 and TRBJ2-5, with D maybe TRBD2 (6 bases). V lost 4 bases and J lost 5, with 15 bases in between. CDR1 SGHNT and CDR2 YYREEE come from the germline V gene (reference sequence). The CDR3 consists of 14 residues.

This sequence joins TRBV5-1 and TRBJ2-2; the D gene is possibly TRBD1 (6 bases). Germline assignment: CDR1 SGHRS and CDR2 YFSETQ. The length of the CDR3 is 16 residues. The germline V and J ends were trimmed by 5 bases and 1 base, with 15 bases remaining between them. The CDR3 DNA sequence: TGCGCCAGCAGTTGGAGGACAGCCGAGAACACCGGGGAGCTGTTTTTT. As protein: CASSWRTAENTGELFF. The entire variable domain, with the rest obtained from reference TRBV5-1 and TRBJ2-2, is as follows: KAGVTQTPRYLIKTRGQQVTLSCSPISGHRSVSWYQQTPGQGLQFLFEYFSETQRNKGNFPGRFSGRQFSNSRSEMNVSTLELGDSALYLCASSWRTAENTGELFFGEGSRLTVL.

V and J are TRBV29-1 and TRBJ1-2; TRBD1 might be the D (6 bases). The CDR3 length is 13 residues. V was trimmed by 3 bases and J by 11 bases, leaving 19 bases between them. The germline V gene encodes CDR1 SQVTM and CDR2 ANQGSEA. The CDR3 loop is CSVEGRGGMLYTF. In DNA form, the CDR3 reads TGCAGCGTTGAGGGCAGGGGCGGTATGTTGTACACCTTC.

This clone was seen a handful of times. Other DNA sequences in the sample encode the same CDR3. V gene TRBV29-1 combines with J gene TRBJ2-7; possibly TRBD1 for D (5 bases). Trimming took off 1 base at V and 1 base at J, with 8 bases between the two ends. There are 13 residues in the CDR3. The germline CDR1 and CDR2 sequences are SQVTM and ANQGSEA. The CDR3 protein is CSVEGPGSYEQYF. CDR3 DNA: TGCAGCGTTGAAGGACCAGGGTCCTACGAGCAGTACTTC.